A selection of T cell receptor beta chains follows, all from one sample in a study of PD-1 blockade in classical Hodgkin lymphoma. The data were produced by immunoSEQ multiplex PCR, yet TCRdb's version contains in-frame clones alone and is incomplete. This table has about 64,000 clones, less than 95% appearing once. Source: peripheral blood mononuclear cells (PBMCs), taken before the fourth cycle of nivolumab. The receptors here all came from a human donor with classical Hodgkin lymphoma. Both conserved end residues are part of each CDR3. The order of the fields is J gene, V gene, CDR3 protein.

TRBJ1-1 | TRBV6-4 | CASKQGVSTEAFF
TRBJ2-3 | TRBV25-1 | CASSERPFKSLLPDTQYF
TRBJ2-7 | TRBV4-1 | CASSPSGGLSYEQYF
TRBJ2-5 | TRBV6-1 | CASTGRKETQYF
TRBJ1-5 | TRBV19 | CASSIRREHQPQHF
TRBJ2-7 | TRBV7-6 | CASSLAYQYEQYF
TRBJ1-1 | TRBV18 | CASSPTRVNTEAFF
TRBJ2-7 | TRBV5-1 | CASSLGGQTNEQYF
TRBJ1-2 | TRBV2 | CASIRDRARLYGYTF
TRBJ1-1 | TRBV10-3 | CATRQEWNTEAFF
TRBJ2-7 | TRBV4-1 | CASSLLPGAGQYF
TRBJ2-2 | TRBV14 | CASSQVWGSGELFF
TRBJ2-7 | TRBV6-5 | CASSFTGTVYEQYF
TRBJ2-2 | TRBV13 | CASSTDIIAGELFF
TRBJ1-5 | TRBV10-1 | CAIDEAGGHQPQHF
TRBJ1-2 | TRBV6-6 | CASSYSMDNYGYTF
TRBJ2-5 | TRBV5-1 | CASSHSRRGRQETQYF
TRBJ1-2 | TRBV10-1 | CATPVVYTF
TRBJ2-7 | TRBV25-1 | CASSALGGYEQYF
TRBJ2-3 | TRBV6-1 | CASSEGGEDTQYF
TRBJ2-2 | TRBV7-8 | CASSSPAGELFF
TRBJ1-1 | TRBV6-1 | CASSEGAGMETEAFF
TRBJ1-6 | TRBV27 | CASSLRGGDNSPLHF
TRBJ2-7 | TRBV2 | CAYPGLAGVEQYF
TRBJ1-2 | TRBV19 | CASSISSGDADLYGYTF
TRBJ1-2 | TRBV30 | CAWSPGDYGYTF
TRBJ2-2 | TRBV6-1 | CASSWEGGELFF
TRBJ1-2 | TRBV7-2 | CAHRTDYGYTF
TRBJ2-3 | TRBV4-1 | CASSQSGTSGADTQYF
TRBJ2-2 | TRBV11-2 | CASSAGGLTGELFF
TRBJ2-2 | TRBV13 | CASSRGWNTGELFF
TRBJ2-7 | TRBV7-6 | CASSSHPSGPSAYEQYF